The clone carrying this TCR beta chain occurred once. The antigen is not known. This specimen belongs to a study of CD8+CD57+ T cells in acquired aplastic anemia. Study-level background: Sorted CD4+ and CD8+ cells gave an average of 3.2 ug of DNA. Whole-study findings and limits: Between patients and controls, CD8+ Simpson's diversity did not vary significantly. Around 30 sequences, all CD8+ CDR3, were shared between patients and controls.

TCR beta VDJ and CDR3 profiling used genomic DNA as template. TCRdb reprocessed the reads via MiXCR and lists one record per CDR3 protein. The table records some 150,000 distinct CDR3 sequences, around 75% of them present only once. Looked up from germline, CDR1 is SGHAT and CDR2 is FQDESV (reference sequence). This CDR3 contains 14 residues. Trimming stripped 4 bases from V and 1 base from J, with 10 bases between. Patients chosen for sequencing had shown CD8+CD57+ cell expansion by flow cytometry. Diagnosis of severe acquired aplastic anemia applied to all patients. V and J are TRBV11-1 and TRBJ2-5, with TRBD2 as a possible D gene (5 bases). The clonotype was recovered from a human donor with aplastic anemia. Sequencing used sorted CD4+, CD8+, or CD8+CD57+ T cells (not recorded which) from PBMCs. In nucleotides, the CDR3 is TGTGCCAGCAGCTCCCTCCGGGGCCAAGAGACCCAGTACTTC. Protein product: CASSSLRGQETQYF.